This T cell receptor beta chain derives from a study of patients and donors after allogeneic stem cell transplantation (dated by TCRdb to the early 2020s). Library preparation employed RT-PCR. This sample was sequenced with a NextSeq 550. TCRdb itself trimmed the public reads at Q25 with fastp, ran MiXCR and retained productive beta chains. Rows matching on CDR3 protein sequence are summarized as one entry with the most common DNA and genes. A total of over 400,000 distinct CDR3 sequences appear in this sample, approximately 16% of them only once. Less than 8.5% of the sample is taken by the ten largest. From V the trimming removes 4 bases and from J it removes 7 bases, while the gene matches leave 8 bases of the junction unaccounted for. The CDR3 covers 14 residues, taking in both the cysteine and the phenylalanine. The entry retains the CDR3 DNA only, 42 bases that are in frame from base 1. On this clonotype itself: The target of this receptor is not known. No per-base quality is available; no much larger clone lies one base away.

This sequence originates from a human donor who was either an allogeneic HSCT recipient or a stem cell or donor lymphocyte infusion donor (not recorded which). It is not recorded whose cells these are; they may come from a transplant donor. The specimen was blood, either unsorted or a sorted T cell fraction (not recorded which). This sequence uses TRBV12-3 or TRBV12-4 and TRBJ1-2, with 8 bases in between that match TRBD1. CDR3 protein: CASSSDRVIFGYTF. The sequence in DNA is TGTGCCAGCAGTTCGGACAGGGTAATCTTTGGCTACACCTTC.